Below, 26 T cell receptor beta chains from the same sample are listed, as sequenced in a study of T cell responses to AZD1222 COVID-19 vaccine. The repertoire was sequenced with immunoSEQ multiplex PCR; TCRdb's copy has only in-frame clones and lacks some. The table includes some 190,000 clones, 90% to 95% detected once. Sequenced material: peripheral blood, taken 28 days after the second dose of the MenACWY control vaccine. The receptor source for this set is an adult who received the MenACWY meningococcal vaccine as a control.

The chain couples TRBV13 to TRBJ2-1; 8 bases agree with TRBD1. The CDR3 runs 16 residues. Trimming at V came to 2 bases and at J to 8 bases, leaving 11 bases not matched to a gene. CDR1 is PRHDT, CDR2 FYEKMQ, per germline (reference sequence). Here the CDR3 reads CASSLPGQGFVDEQFF. DNA of the CDR3: TGTGCCAGCAGCTTACCTGGACAGGGATTCGTTGATGAGCAGTTCTTC.

The chain employs TRBV18 and TRBJ1-3, with D unclear. CDR1 is KGHSH, CDR2 LQKENI, per germline. Trimming pared 3 bases from V and 0 bases from J, leaving 12 bases between. This CDR3 is built from 16 residues. CDR3 sequence (DNA): TGTGCCAGCTCACCCACCGGGCCCAACTCTGGAAACACCATATATTTT. It codes for CASSPTGPNSGNTIYF. The whole variable domain, remainder taken from reference TRBV18 and TRBJ1-3, is NAGVMQNPRHLVRRRGQEARLRCSPMKGHSHVYWYRQLPEEGLKFMVYLQKENIIDESGMPKERFSAEFPKEGPSILRIQQVVRGDSAAYFCASSPTGPNSGNTIYFGEGSWLTVV.

The chain uses TRBV10-3 and TRBJ1-4; TRBD1 matches 7 bases. The CDR3 contains 14 residues. Trimming took 4 bases from V and 8 from J; bases not matched to a gene: 7. The germline gives CDR1 ENHRY, CDR2 SYGVKD. DNA of the CDR3: TGTGCCATCAGTGGCGAGGGGGCGGGGGAAAAACTGTTTTTT. This codes for CAISGEGAGEKLFF.

The CDR3 is CASTPSGFRYGYTF. In nucleotides, the CDR3 is TGTGCCAGCACCCCTTCAGGGTTTCGCTATGGCTACACCTTC. This chain links TRBV28 with TRBJ1-2; a possible D gene is TRBD1 (5 bases). CDR1 is MDHEN and CDR2 is SYDVKM in the germline V gene. Trimming stripped 7 bases from V and 4 bases from J, with 16 bases between. CDR3 length: 14 residues.

The CDR3 region has the DNA TGCAGCGTTGAAGATAGTTGGGGGAGTGAGCAGTTCTTC. Residues: CSVEDSWGSEQFF. The chain is built from TRBV29-1 and TRBJ2-1, with D perhaps being TRBD1 or TRBD2 (5 bases each). Trimming pared 0 bases from V and 9 bases from J, leaving 12 bases between. Germline CDR1 reads SQVTM; CDR2 reads ANQGSEA. The CDR3 sequence is 13 residues long.

This chain connects TRBV27 to TRBJ2-5; 9 bases line up with TRBD2. The CDR3 runs 16 residues. CDR1 and CDR2 from the germline V gene are MNHEY and SMNVEV (reference sequence). V dropped 5 bases and J dropped 2; count of bases not matched to a gene: 9. The chain's CDR3 is CASSPVAGVIQETQYF. The CDR3 region has the DNA TGTGCCAGCAGTCCGGTAGCGGGGGTTATACAAGAGACCCAGTACTTC.

The chain employs TRBV11-1 and TRBJ1-2; 8 bases line up with TRBD1. Germline CDR1 is SGHAT and CDR2 is FQDESV (reference sequence). This CDR3 comprises 13 residues. The junction had 2 bases not matched to a gene; V was cut back by 5 bases and J by 3 bases. The CDR3 is CASSPGQDYGYTF. The CDR3 nucleotides are TGTGCCAGCAGCCCGGGACAGGACTATGGCTACACCTTC.

This chain uses TRBV28 with TRBJ2-5; TRBD1 aligns across 7 bases. The CDR3 sequence is 19 residues long. Germline V gene sequence: CDR1 MDHEN, CDR2 SYDVKM. Trimming at V came to 5 bases and at J to 1 base, leaving 19 bases not matched to a gene. The CDR3 bases are TGTGCCAGCAGTCCAAGGGGGTGGGGGACAGAGGGATTCCAAGAGACCCAGTACTTC. This gives the protein CASSPRGWGTEGFQETQYF.

The genes are TRBV19 and TRBJ1-6; possibly TRBD1 for D (5 bases). V lost 6 bases, J lost 1 base, and 10 bases lay in between. The CDR3 consists of 15 residues. Germline V CDR1 and CDR2: LNHDA, SQIVND (reference sequence). CDR3 nucleotides: TGTGCCAGTAGGGGTCAGGGATCCTATAATTCACCCCTCCACTTT. It translates to CASRGQGSYNSPLHF.

The chain couples TRBV15 to TRBJ2-7, with D perhaps TRBD2 (6 bases). Trimming shortened V by 0 bases and J by 5 bases, and 11 bases separated the two germline ends. Germline CDR1 LNHNV, CDR2 YYDKDF (reference sequence). The CDR3 spans 14 residues. The CDR3 is CATSRDFGGNEQYF. Written as DNA, the CDR3 is TGTGCCACCAGCAGAGATTTCGGCGGGAACGAGCAGTACTTC.

The V and J genes are TRBV28 and TRBJ2-7, with D perhaps matching TRBD1 (5 bases). V was clipped by 4 bases and J by 0 bases, with 13 bases between them. Germline loops: CDR1 MDHEN, CDR2 SYDVKM. The CDR3 has 15 residues. CDR3 in DNA: TGTGCCAGCAGTTCCTACAGGAGAAGCTCCTACGAGCAGTACTTC. Encoded protein: CASSSYRRSSYEQYF.

The rearrangement uses TRBV6-5 and TRBJ1-2; a possible D gene is TRBD1 (6 bases). CDR1 is MNHEY and CDR2 is SVGAGI in the germline V gene. The V end lost 2 bases, the J end lost 6 bases, and 10 bases lay between the germline ends. The CDR3 is 13 amino acids. The CDR3 DNA follows: TGTGCCAGCAGTTACGGGGGCGCGGATGGCTACACCTTC. It is translated as CASSYGGADGYTF.

The chain links TRBV28 to TRBJ2-2, with 10 bases lining up with TRBD2. The CDR3 totals 17 residues. The J segment lost 1 base and the V segment lost 5 bases, leaving 7 bases of the junction unmatched. CDR1 is MDHEN, CDR2 SYDVKM, per germline. The DNA of the CDR3 is TGTGCCAGCAGTCTCCCTGTAGCGGGAGGGAACACCGGGGAGCTGTTTTTT. Translated, it gives CASSLPVAGGNTGELFF.

V usage is TRBV24-1 and J usage is TRBJ1-3, with D perhaps TRBD1 (5 bases). V gave up 9 bases and J gave up 2 bases, with 16 bases separating them. From germline, CDR1 is KGHDR and CDR2 SFDVKD. The CDR3 has 15 amino acids. The CDR3 nucleotides read TGTGCCACCCAGACAGCCAGGGTCCCTGGAAACACCATATATTTT. It is translated as CATQTARVPGNTIYF.

The chain has TRBV6-1 and TRBJ2-3, with D hard to call. Germline CDR1 is MNHNS and CDR2 is SASEGT. V lost 7 bases to trimming and J lost 0 bases, with 8 bases between them. This CDR3 spans 13 amino acids. The CDR3 DNA reads TGTGCCAGCACCAAAGGGAGCACAGATACGCAGTATTTT. Its translation is CASTKGSTDTQYF.

The V gene is TRBV21-1, the J gene TRBJ2-1; the DNA was not used to check the table's D call, TRBD2. TRBV21-1 is reported as a pseudogene. The CDR3 covers 17 residues. The CDR3 DNA is TGTGCCAGCAGCAAAGTGGTAACTAGCGGGGGGGCCCACGAGCAGTTCTTC. It is translated as CASSKVVTSGGAHEQFF.

This chain joins TRBV19 and TRBJ1-2; TRBD1 matches at 8 bases. The germline V gene encodes CDR1 LNHDA and CDR2 SQIVND (reference sequence). The CDR3 consists of 13 residues. V shed 6 bases, J shed 3 bases, and the junction held 3 bases outside the gene matches. CDR3 sequence reads: CASSKTGDYGYTF. The CDR3 coding sequence is TGTGCCAGTAGCAAGACAGGGGACTATGGCTACACCTTC.

The V gene is TRBV7-3, the J gene TRBJ2-5; TRBD2 aligns across 10 bases. CDR3 length: 17 amino acids. CDR1 is SGHTA and CDR2 is FQGTGA in the germline V gene. The J segment lost 5 bases and the V segment lost 8 bases, leaving 17 bases of the junction unmatched. The CDR3 spells CASRERGGPRMLETQYF. The CDR3 DNA sequence: TGTGCCAGCCGCGAGCGGGGGGGACCGAGGATGTTGGAGACCCAGTACTTC.

This chain joins TRBV28 and TRBJ1-5, with D perhaps TRBD1 (6 bases). This CDR3 spans 14 amino acids. Germline V gene data show CDR1 as MDHEN and CDR2 as SYDVKM. Trimming shortened V by 8 bases and J by 6 bases, and 17 bases separated the two germline ends. The CDR3 DNA reads TGTGCCAGCTTCAACAGGGTAGGGGGTCAGCCCCAGCATTTT. It codes for CASFNRVGGQPQHF.

The genes are TRBV5-5 and TRBJ2-3, with D perhaps TRBD2 (5 bases). The CDR3 length is 14 residues. Germline V lookup: CDR1 SGHKS, CDR2 YYEKEE (reference sequence). The V and J ends lost 0 bases and 0 bases respectively, with 5 bases between them. CDR3 in amino acids: CASSLGTSTDTQYF. CDR3 bases: TGTGCCAGCAGCTTGGGGACTAGCACAGATACGCAGTATTTT. Looking up the rest from reference TRBV5-5 and TRBJ2-3 gives the full variable domain: DAGVTQSPTHLIKTRGQQVTLRCSPISGHKSVSWYQQVLGQGPQFIFQYYEKEERGRGNFPDRFSARQFPNYSSELNVNALLLGDSALYLCASSLGTSTDTQYFGPGTRLTVL.

The rearrangement links TRBV28 to TRBJ1-1; TRBD1 is a possible D gene (6 bases). This CDR3 has 16 amino acids. CDR1 and CDR2 from the germline V gene are MDHEN and SYDVKM. V was shortened by 3 bases and J by 1 base, with 15 bases between the two germline ends. The chain's CDR3 is CASSFLRGATNTEAFF. In nucleotides, the CDR3 is TGTGCCAGCAGTTTCCTCAGGGGCGCGACGAACACTGAAGCTTTCTTT.

This clone has a single count. The chain couples TRBV19 to TRBJ2-1; D uncertain. The V gene's germline CDR1 is LNHDA and CDR2 SQIVND (reference sequence). Trimming shortened V by 5 bases and J by 0 bases, and 17 bases separated the two germline ends. CDR3 length equals 17 residues. CDR3: CASSPLPVRSSYNEQFF. As DNA, the CDR3 is TGTGCCAGTAGTCCCCTGCCCGTTCGTAGCTCCTACAATGAGCAGTTCTTC. The variable domain in full, completed from reference TRBV19 and TRBJ2-1, reads DGGITQSPKYLFRKEGQNVTLSCEQNLNHDAMYWYRQDPGQGLRLIYYSQIVNDFQKGDIAEGYSVSREKKESFPLTVTSAQKNPTAFYLCASSPLPVRSSYNEQFFGPGTRLTVL.

This chain joins TRBV13 and TRBJ2-1; D gene uncertain. The CDR3 is made up of 14 amino acids. Deletions cut 5 bases from V and 9 bases from J, with 17 bases between. Germline CDR1 is PRHDT and CDR2 is FYEKMQ (reference sequence). The CDR3 region has the DNA TGTGCCAGCAGCCCCCGTTACGCGGTTACTGAGCAGTTCTTC. Translated, it gives CASSPRYAVTEQFF.

CDR3 sequence (DNA): TGTGCCAGCAGCTACTCGGACAGGGGCGGTCAGCCCCAGCATTTT. Translation gives CASSYSDRGGQPQHF. The chain combines TRBV5-6 with TRBJ1-5; 9 bases are a match to TRBD1. After removal of 3 bases from V and 6 bases from J, the junction contained 7 bases not matched to a gene. This CDR3 is 15 amino acids long. Germline CDR1 and CDR2: SGHDT and YYEEEE.

V gene TRBV6-2 or TRBV6-3 combines with J gene TRBJ1-1; the D gene is possibly TRBD1 (5 bases). The CDR3 covers 14 residues. Between the trimmed V and J ends, which lost 0 bases and 1 base, there was a span of 6 bases. In germline, CDR1 is MNHEY, CDR2 SVGEGT. The CDR3 region has the DNA TGTGCCAGCAGTTACTCGGGGGAGAACACTGAAGCTTTCTTT. This encodes CASSYSGENTEAFF.

This rearrangement joins TRBV28 to TRBJ2-7, with D maybe TRBD1 (7 bases). Germline loops: CDR1 MDHEN, CDR2 SYDVKM. V lost 5 bases and J 4 bases, leaving 18 bases between the germline ends. CDR3 size: 15 residues. The CDR3 DNA follows: TGTGCCAGCAGTCCCCAGGGGGGTCCGTCGTACGAGCAGTACTTC. As protein: CASSPQGGPSYEQYF.